This is a list of T cell receptor beta chains from one sample in a study of blood T cell repertoires in COVID-19. Sequencing was performed with immunoSEQ multiplex PCR; in TCRdb, only in-frame clones are kept and a portion is missing. Counted here are under 250,000 clones, 70% to 90% occurring once; the ten biggest clones make up 3%. Sequencing input: peripheral blood. The receptors shown here come from a man between 18 and 29 years old with active or convalescent COVID-19. CDR3s include the opening cysteine and the closing phenylalanine or tryptophan. The D gene is left open where the match is weak. The size entry is marked missing in some rows and otherwise reads once, few, many or a size class.

J gene | V gene | D gene | clone size | CDR3 DNA | CDR3 protein
TRBJ1-2 | TRBV2 | TRBD1 | NA | TGTGCCAGCAGTGCAGTACAGGGGATTAATGGCTACACCTTC | CASSAVQGINGYTF
TRBJ1-1 | TRBV2 | NA | NA | TGTGCCACCCAATTTAGGACTCACACTGAAGCTTTCTTT | CATQFRTHTEAFF
TRBJ2-1 | TRBV27 | TRBD2 | NA | TGTGCCAGCAGTTTTAGGGAGCGGGAGGGCCTTCGTTGGGAGCAGTTCTTC | CASSFREREGLRWEQFF
TRBJ2-2 | TRBV5-4 | NA | NA | TGTGCCAGCACCCCAGAGGGGGGGACGCCTAACACCGGGGAGCTGTTTTTT | CASTPEGGTPNTGELFF
TRBJ2-5 | TRBV5-5 | TRBD1 | NA | TGTGCCAGCAGCCCTACTGGGACAGGGGGCGAGACCCAGTACTTC | CASSPTGTGGETQYF
TRBJ2-7 | TRBV7-2 | NA | NA | TGTGCCAGCAGCTTAGATTTGTTCTCGGGCGAGCAGTACTTC | CASSLDLFSGEQYF
TRBJ2-3 | TRBV4-3 | NA | NA | TGCGCCAGCAGCCAAGATGAAGGAGGGGATACGCAGTATTTT | CASSQDEGGDTQYF
TRBJ2-2 | TRBV5-1 | NA | NA | TGCGCCAGCAGCTTACAGGGAGTCACCGGGGAGCTGTTTTTT | CASSLQGVTGELFF
TRBJ2-7 | TRBV5-1 | NA | NA | TGCGCCAGCAGCTTGGATTCAACCTACGAGCAGTACTTC | CASSLDSTYEQYF
TRBJ1-2 | TRBV12-3/TRBV12-4 | NA | NA | TGTGCCAGCAGTGAAACTAACCTGCCCGGCTACACCTTC | CASSETNLPGYTF
TRBJ2-1 | TRBV5-1 | TRBD2 | NA | TGCGCCAGCAGCTTGGCCGGGAGAGCGGGGGGCTTGAGCTCCTACAATGAGCAGTTCTTC | CASSLAGRAGGLSSYNEQFF
TRBJ1-5 | TRBV28 | NA | NA | TGTGCCAGCAGTCCATCTACAGGGAAAGTCGGCAATCAGCCCCAGCATTTT | CASSPSTGKVGNQPQHF
TRBJ1-2 | TRBV30 | TRBD1 | NA | TGTGCCTGGGGGGGACAGGGGGCGTACTATGGCTACACCTTC | CAWGGQGAYYGYTF
TRBJ1-3 | TRBV18 | TRBD1 | NA | TGTGCCAGCTCAGAGTTGAGGACAGGCTCTGGAAACACCATATATTTT | CASSELRTGSGNTIYF
TRBJ1-2 | TRBV19 | TRBD1 | NA | TGTGCCAGTAGCAGCCCCACCGGGACAGGGGGTCCCTATGGCTACACCTTC | CASSSPTGTGGPYGYTF
TRBJ2-1 | TRBV7-2 | NA | NA | TGTGCCAGCAGCTTAATCCTAGGGGCCTACTTGGGAAATGAGCAGTTCTTC | CASSLILGAYLGNEQFF
TRBJ2-3 | TRBV5-8 | NA | NA | TGTGCCAGCAGCTTGGAGGGGCATCTAACAGATACGCAGTATTTT | CASSLEGHLTDTQYF
TRBJ2-7 | TRBV6-5 | TRBD1 | NA | TGTGCCACCCGATCCGGGACAGGGTCCTACGAGCAGTACTTC | CATRSGTGSYEQYF
TRBJ2-5 | TRBV6-5 | NA | NA | TGTGCCAGCAGTTGGGGCCGCCAAGAGACCCAGTACTTC | CASSWGRQETQYF
TRBJ2-3 | TRBV11-1 | NA | NA | TGTGCCAGCAGCTTGGGGACAACCACTAGCACAGATACGCAGTATTTT | CASSLGTTTSTDTQYF
TRBJ2-7 | TRBV14 | NA | once | TGTGCCAGCAGCCAGGGCCTGTATCTCCCCTACGAGCAGTACTTC | CASSQGLYLPYEQYF
TRBJ1-1 | TRBV7-2 | TRBD1 | NA | TGTGCCAGCAGCTTGCAGACAGGGATGGACACTGAAGCTTTCTTT | CASSLQTGMDTEAFF
TRBJ1-1 | TRBV10-1 | TRBD1 | NA | TGCGCCAGCAGTGAGGCCGGGACAGGGGGAACTGAAGCTTTCTTT | CASSEAGTGGTEAFF
TRBJ2-3 | TRBV6-5 | NA | NA | TGTGCCAGCAGTTACAGGGCAAGGGCGGGGGATACGCAGTATTTT | CASSYRARAGDTQYF
TRBJ2-5 | TRBV3-1/TRBV3-2 | TRBD1 | NA | TGTGCCAGCAGCCCGAGGGGGACAGTTGTGACCCAGTACTTC | CASSPRGTVVTQYF
TRBJ2-1 | TRBV2 | TRBD2 | few | TGTGCCAGCAGTGATCCTAGCGGGAATATGTATGAGCAGTTCTTC | CASSDPSGNMYEQFF
TRBJ1-3 | TRBV5-1 | TRBD1 | NA | TGCGCCAGCAGCTTTCTGCCGTTACGGGACAGCTCTGGAAACACCATATATTTT | CASSFLPLRDSSGNTIYF
TRBJ1-2 | TRBV6-1 | TRBD1 | NA | TGTGCCAGCAGTGATGTGGCCAGGGGGAACTATGGCTACACCTTC | CASSDVARGNYGYTF
TRBJ2-7 | TRBV6-5 | NA | many | TGTGCCAGCAGTTACGATCGCGCTTCGGGTTCCGAGCAGTACTTC | CASSYDRASGSEQYF
TRBJ1-2 | TRBV19 | TRBD1 | NA | TGTGCCAGTATGGGACAGGGGGCTAACTATGGCTACACCTTC | CASMGQGANYGYTF
TRBJ2-3 | TRBV28 | NA | NA | TGTGCCAGCAGTTTTCGCGGAGGGACAGATACGCAGTATTTT | CASSFRGGTDTQYF
TRBJ1-3 | TRBV27 | NA | NA | TGTGCCAGCAGCCAAACCGGACAGTCTAGCTCTGGAAACACCATATATTTT | CASSQTGQSSSGNTIYF
TRBJ2-6 | TRBV24-1 | NA | once | TGTGCCACCAGTGATTTGGGACACAGCTCTGGGGCCAACGTCCTGACTTTC | CATSDLGHSSGANVLTF
TRBJ1-2 | TRBV6-4 | NA | NA | TGTGCCAGCAGAAGGGGGTTGGACTATGGCTACACCTTC | CASRRGLDYGYTF
TRBJ2-7 | TRBV7-2 | TRBD2 | NA | TGTGCCAGCAGAGTAGCGGGAGGGCCATACGAGCAGTACTTC | CASRVAGGPYEQYF
TRBJ2-1 | TRBV4-2 | NA | NA | TGTGCCAGCAGCCAAGATTATCAGGGCCCAAACAATGAGCAGTTCTTC | CASSQDYQGPNNEQFF
TRBJ1-6 | TRBV7-9 | TRBD1 | NA | TGTGCCAGCAGCACGGGACAGGGAGGGAATTCACCCCTCCACTTT | CASSTGQGGNSPLHF
TRBJ1-1 | TRBV7-3 | TRBD1 | NA | TGTGCCAGCAGTTTAGACAGGGACACTGAAGCTTTCTTT | CASSLDRDTEAFF
TRBJ2-2 | TRBV25-1 | TRBD1 | NA | TGTGCCAGCAGTGCGCCCGGGACAGGGAACGCCGGGGAGCTGTTTTTT | CASSAPGTGNAGELFF
TRBJ1-2 | TRBV23-1 | NA | once | TGCGCCAGCAGTCAAAAGGGCAGGGGCTATGGCTACACCTTC | CASSQKGRGYGYTF
TRBJ1-1 | TRBV2 | NA | once | TGTGCCAGCAGCATTCTACCAACACGGGACACTGAAGCTTTCTTT | CASSILPTRDTEAFF
TRBJ1-2 | TRBV11-2 | TRBD1 | NA | TGTGCCAGCAGCCGCAACGTGGACAGGGGTTTAGCAGGGTATGGCTACACCTTC | CASSRNVDRGLAGYGYTF
TRBJ2-5 | TRBV28 | TRBD2 | NA | TGTGCCAGCACAATTCAACTAGCGGGAGGGCAAGAGACCCAGTACTTC | CASTIQLAGGQETQYF
TRBJ1-3 | TRBV7-2 | NA | NA | TGTGCCAGCAGCTTAGTTCGGGGAGGGTCCATATATTTT | CASSLVRGGSIYF
TRBJ1-2 | TRBV4-1 | NA | few | TGCGCCAGCAGCCAAGAGAAAGCTAGCTATGGCTACACCTTC | CASSQEKASYGYTF
TRBJ2-3 | TRBV9 | TRBD2 | NA | TGTGCCAGCAGTGGGACTAGCGGTAAGGATACGCAGTATTTT | CASSGTSGKDTQYF
TRBJ1-1 | TRBV7-6 | TRBD1 | NA | TGTGCCAGCAGCCCGCGACAGGGACCTATGAACACTGAAGCTTTCTTT | CASSPRQGPMNTEAFF
TRBJ1-3 | TRBV10-3 | NA | NA | TGTGCCACCACAGGGCTCTCTGGAAACACCATATATTTT | CATTGLSGNTIYF
TRBJ2-5 | TRBV5-1 | TRBD2 | NA | TGCGCCAGCAACTCTGACGGGAGGGGGGAGACCCAGTACTTC | CASNSDGRGETQYF
TRBJ2-4 | TRBV13 | NA | NA | TGTGCCAGCAGCGGCCCGGGGACTCAAGACATTCAGTACTTC | CASSGPGTQDIQYF
TRBJ2-7 | TRBV11-2 | TRBD2 | few | TGTGCCAGCAGCTTAGGCCCCGGGACTAGCGTTTCCTACGAGCAGTACTTC | CASSLGPGTSVSYEQYF
TRBJ2-2 | TRBV28 | NA | few | TGTGCCAGCAGTTCCCAGCGGGCTGCGAACACCGGGGAGCTGTTTTTT | CASSSQRAANTGELFF
TRBJ2-3 | TRBV7-2 | TRBD2 | medium-sized | TGTGCCAGCAGCTTACAACTAGCGGGGGGGCCGGGCACAGATACGCAGTATTTT | CASSLQLAGGPGTDTQYF
TRBJ2-1 | TRBV7-9 | NA | NA | TGTGCCAGCAGCCCGCAGGGTATCGGCTCCTACAATGAGCAGTTCTTC | CASSPQGIGSYNEQFF